The clone carrying this T cell receptor (beta chain) was observed a few times. The sample belongs to a study of response to subunit inactivated influenza vaccine. The ends lost 6 bases at V and 3 bases at J; junction bases unmatched: 4. CDR1 and CDR2 (germline): ENHRY, SYGVKD. CDR3 size: 14 residues. TCRdb reprocessed the RT-PCR reads via MiXCR and lists one record per CDR3 protein. The repertoire holds around 710,000 distinct CDR3 sequences, with more than 11% as singletons. The source material was PBMCs from blood, sampled 14 days before vaccination. The receptor's source is a man aged 45-65 years who received an inactivated influenza vaccine. This rearrangement joins TRBV10-3 to TRBJ2-2; TRBD2 agrees at 7 bases. The DNA of the CDR3 is TGTGCCATCAGACGCGGGAGCGACACCGGGGAGCTGTTTTTT. It yields the protein CAIRRGSDTGELFF.